This TCR beta chain was identified in a study of Tregs in tolerant kidney transplant recipients. Study-level results: Expanding Tregs on activated donor B cells appeared to best identify donor-specific TCRbeta clones. Biological reproducibility was not directly addressed in this study. Few patients were studied, so findings need validation in larger groups.

Trimming cost V 4 bases and J 6 bases, with 12 bases left between them. This CDR3 is 13 amino acids long. Germline V gene lookup returns CDR1 KGHSY and CDR2 FQNENV. This clone was seen only once. The target antigen is unknown. The table came from immunoSEQ multiplex PCR; TCRdb's copy has only in-frame clones and leaves some out. The sample consists of 75,000 to 95,000 clones, over 85% of them appearing once. Thawed PBMCs were FACS-sorted into unstimulated CD4+CD25+CD127- regulatory T cells, CD4+CD25- non-regulatory cells, CD4 and CD8 cells. This sequence joins TRBV16 and TRBJ1-2; perhaps TRBD1 as D (6 bases). Sample: CD8+ T cells from blood. The origin of this receptor is a human donor in good health. The CDR3 is CASSLKRGDGYTF. Written as DNA, the CDR3 is TGTGCCAGCAGCCTAAAGAGGGGGGATGGCTACACCTTC.